This TCR beta chain stems from a study of technical replicates of blood from several donors. Germline V gene lookup returns CDR1 SEHNR and CDR2 FQNEAQ (reference sequence). Trimming removed 6 bases at V and 5 bases at J, with 16 bases between. The CDR3 covers 15 residues. The table came from immunoSEQ multiplex PCR; TCRdb's copy has only in-frame clones and leaves some out. This sample has over 80,000 clones, with about 95% found just once. The clonotype originates from a human donor in good health. Sequencing input: T cells isolated from PBMCs. The chain uses TRBV7-9 and TRBJ1-4; a weak D match, TRBD1 (6 bases). The CDR3: CASRPNRVINEKLFF. The CDR3 DNA reads as TGTGCCAGCAGGCCAAACAGGGTGATAAATGAAAAACTGTTTTTT.